The 31 T cell receptor beta chains listed next were all sequenced from one sample in a study of blood T cell repertoires in COVID-19 (TCRdb year 2020). The library was built by means of the immunoSEQ multiplex PCR assay. The source is immuneACCESS, and TCRdb retained only in-frame sequences with V and J called. Part of the clones is not carried over; for the studies checked, unresolved V genes explain less than half of this, and the remainder is unexplained. This sample gives over 30,000 clones in total; approximately 88% of them show up just once. The top ten constitute over 10% of the sample. Sequenced sample: peripheral blood. The receptor set was obtained from a man in his 70s with active COVID-19.

The V and J genes are TRBV13 and TRBJ1-2, with 7 bases lining up with TRBD1. CDR1 is PRHDT, CDR2 FYEKMQ, per germline (reference sequence). V lost 3 bases and J lost 6; bases outside the gene matches: 1. This CDR3 is 12 amino acids long. The DNA of the CDR3 is TGTGCCAGCAGCTTCGGACAGGATGGCTACACCTTC. Encoded protein: CASSFGQDGYTF. Together with reference TRBV13 and TRBJ1-2, the CDR3 gives the full variable domain: AAGVIQSPRHLIKEKRETATLKCYPIPRHDTVYWYQQGPGQDPQFLISFYEKMQSDKGSIPDRFSAQQFSDYHSELNMSSLELGDSALYFCASSFGQDGYTFGSGTRLTVV.

This clone is a singleton in its sample. The V call is TRBV3-1 (or the pseudogene TRBV3-2), the J call TRBJ2-7, with a possible D match to TRBD1 (5 bases). Trimming removed 0 bases at V and 0 bases at J, with 15 bases between. The CDR3 consists of 17 residues. Per the germline V gene, CDR1 is LGHDT and CDR2 is YNNKEL (reference sequence). The CDR3 loop is CASSQDREQALSYEQYF. The CDR3 nucleotides are TGTGCCAGCAGCCAAGATAGAGAACAGGCCCTCTCCTACGAGCAGTACTTC.

The V and J genes are TRBV5-1 and TRBJ2-5, with 8 bases that match TRBD1. Germline-derived CDR1 and CDR2 are SGHRS and YFSETQ. The length of the CDR3 is 14 residues. Trimming removed 4 bases from V and 5 bases from J; junction bases left unmatched: 7. CDR3 sequence (DNA): TGCGCCAGCAGCGGACAGGGAGAGAAGGAGACCCAGTACTTC. It yields the protein CASSGQGEKETQYF.

This chain joins TRBV27 and TRBJ2-1; 11 positions match TRBD1. Per the germline V gene, CDR1 is MNHEY and CDR2 is SMNVEV (reference sequence). V lost 5 bases and J lost 5; bases outside the gene matches: 11. CDR3 length: 17 residues. CDR3 sequence: CASSPRGQGVGDNEQFF. DNA for the CDR3: TGTGCCAGCAGTCCCCGGGGACAGGGGGTTGGTGACAATGAGCAGTTCTTC.

The chain uses TRBV28 and TRBJ2-6; D may be TRBD1 (6 bases). V was clipped by 6 bases and J by 0 bases, with 18 bases between them. Germline loops: CDR1 MDHEN, CDR2 SYDVKM. The CDR3 is 18 residues long. Here the CDR3 DNA reads TGTGCCAGCAGCCACATCGACAGGTTTTACTCTGGGGCCAACGTCCTGACTTTC. The encoded protein is CASSHIDRFYSGANVLTF.

The chain uses TRBV27 and TRBJ1-2, with D possibly matching TRBD1 (5 bases). The V and J ends lost 5 bases and 2 bases respectively, with 15 bases between them. Germline V gives CDR1 MNHEY, CDR2 SMNVEV (reference sequence). There are 15 residues in the CDR3. This chain's CDR3 is CASSPSREVNYGYTF. As DNA, the CDR3 is TGTGCCAGCAGTCCTTCCAGGGAGGTGAACTATGGCTACACCTTC.

The CDR3 region is CASSQTGGPYTGELFF. The CDR3 DNA follows: TGTGCCAGCAGTCAGACGGGAGGGCCGTACACCGGGGAGCTGTTTTTT. The J gene is TRBJ2-2, the V gene TRBV6-2 or TRBV6-3, with TRBD2 matching 8 bases. Germline assignment: CDR1 MNHEY and CDR2 SVGEGT. This CDR3 is built from 16 residues. The trim removed 5 bases at V and 3 bases at J, leaving 8 bases unmatched.

The rearrangement joins TRBV6-4 to TRBJ2-2, with TRBD2 matching 9 bases. Germline CDR1 is MRHNA and CDR2 is SNTAGT. After removal of 5 bases from V and 1 base from J, the junction contained 2 bases not matched to a gene. There are 15 residues in the CDR3. The CDR3 loop reads CASSLTSGNTGELFF. As DNA, the CDR3 is TGTGCCAGCAGTTTGACTAGCGGGAACACCGGGGAGCTGTTTTTT.

The table lists this clone with a few counts. This sample includes further DNA sequences coding for the same CDR3. This chain joins TRBV18 and TRBJ2-7, with 7 bases matching TRBD1. The ends lost 4 bases at V and 6 bases at J; junction bases unmatched: 9. The CDR3 spans 14 residues. Germline CDR1 reads KGHSH; CDR2 reads LQKENI. The CDR3 bases are TGTGCCAGCTCACTCCCCGGGACAGTTACCGAGCAGTACTTC. It specifies CASSLPGTVTEQYF.

The rearrangement links TRBV12-3 or TRBV12-4 to TRBJ2-3; D unresolved. The V end was cut by 5 bases, the J end by 2 bases, with 5 bases between. CDR3 size: 12 residues. The CDR3 spells CASSHTTDTQYF. The CDR3 nucleotides are TGTGCCAGCAGTCACACCACAGATACGCAGTATTTT.

The V gene is TRBV3-1 (or the pseudogene TRBV3-2), the J gene TRBJ1-1, with TRBD1 matching 7 bases. The length of the CDR3 is 14 residues. Germline CDR1 and CDR2: LGHDT and YNNKEL (reference sequence). Germline trimming cut 3 bases from V and 7 bases from J; bases unmatched to any gene: 8. The CDR3 protein is CASSQKGGAGEAFF. The CDR3 nucleotides read TGTGCCAGCAGCCAGAAAGGGGGCGCGGGTGAAGCTTTCTTT.

The chain employs TRBV7-2 and TRBJ1-6; TRBD1 might be the D (6 bases). The V end was cut by 5 bases, the J end by 8 bases, with 16 bases between. Germline V CDR1 and CDR2: SGHTA, FQGNSA. There are 15 residues in the CDR3. The CDR3 sequence is CASSPTTGFYSPLHF. For the CDR3, the DNA is TGTGCCAGCAGCCCTACGACAGGTTTCTATTCACCCCTCCACTTT.

The chain combines TRBV12-5 with TRBJ2-1; tentatively, D is TRBD1 (5 bases). Germline loops: CDR1 LGHNT, CDR2 FRNRAP. The V end was cut by 6 bases, the J end by 15 bases, with 18 bases between. The CDR3 length is 12 residues. DNA of the CDR3: TGTGCTAGTGGACCCGACACACTCAGGGCGTTCTTC. Translating gives CASGPDTLRAFF.

The rearrangement uses TRBV3-1 (or the pseudogene TRBV3-2) and TRBJ1-1, with unresolved D. The V and J ends lost 4 bases and 1 base respectively, with 19 bases between them. Looked up from germline, CDR1 is LGHDT and CDR2 is YNNKEL (reference sequence). This CDR3 has 17 amino acids. The chain's CDR3 is CASSPSRRSTGNTEAFF. The DNA of the CDR3 is TGTGCCAGCAGCCCCTCCCGGCGGTCAACGGGGAACACTGAAGCTTTCTTT.

The chain recombines TRBV7-2 with TRBJ2-2; a possible D gene is TRBD2 (5 bases). Germline CDR1 and CDR2: SGHTA and FQGNSA. The CDR3 covers 14 residues. Trimming removed 5 bases from V and 1 base from J, with 8 bases in between. This chain's CDR3 is CASSRGGNTGELFF. The DNA for the CDR3 is TGTGCCAGCAGCCGCGGAGGGAACACCGGGGAGCTGTTTTTT.

The chain links TRBV27 to TRBJ2-1; 9 nucleotides agree with TRBD2. This CDR3 comprises 18 residues. The ends lost 5 bases at V and 7 bases at J; junction bases unmatched: 18. Germline V gene data show CDR1 as MNHEY and CDR2 as SMNVEV (reference sequence). The CDR3: CASSKTPPRGSGGNEQFF. The CDR3 bases are TGTGCCAGCAGTAAGACCCCCCCCAGGGGCAGCGGGGGGAATGAGCAGTTCTTC.

The V gene is TRBV28, the J gene TRBJ2-2; D might be TRBD1 (6 bases). Germline values: CDR1 MDHEN, CDR2 SYDVKM. V was cut by 10 bases and J by 0 bases, with 9 bases left in between. The CDR3 contains 13 residues. The CDR3 nucleotides read TGTGCCATACAGGGTTCGAACACCGGGGAGCTGTTTTTT. Translation: CAIQGSNTGELFF.

The chain carries TRBV7-2 and TRBJ1-4; D gene uncertain. V was clipped by 2 bases and J by 4 bases, with 11 bases between them. The germline gives CDR1 SGHTA, CDR2 FQGNSA. The CDR3 consists of 15 residues. The CDR3 nucleotides are TGTGCCAGCAGCTTAATGGCAGGCTATAATGAAAAACTGTTTTTT. Translation gives CASSLMAGYNEKLFF.

The J gene is TRBJ2-7, the V gene TRBV10-3; TRBD1 might be the D (6 bases). Trimming took off 3 bases at V and 1 base at J, with 13 bases between the two ends. Germline CDR1 and CDR2: ENHRY and SYGVKD. The length of the CDR3 is 15 residues. The CDR3 here is CAISDVAGDSYEQYF. DNA of the CDR3: TGTGCCATCAGTGACGTGGCAGGGGATTCCTACGAGCAGTACTTC.

V is TRBV6-6 and J is TRBJ1-5; 7 bases agree with TRBD1. CDR3 size: 14 residues. Per germline, CDR1 MNHNY and CDR2 SVGAGI (reference sequence). J lost 4 bases, V lost 2 bases, and 2 bases had no gene match. The CDR3 protein is CASSYTQGNQPQHF. Here the CDR3 DNA reads TGTGCCAGCAGTTACACACAGGGGAATCAGCCCCAGCATTTT.

The genes are TRBV10-3 and TRBJ2-4; weak D call: TRBD1 (6 bases). The CDR3 length is 16 residues. V shed 5 bases and J shed 0 bases, with 14 bases lying between them. CDR1 and CDR2 from the germline V gene are ENHRY and SYGVKD. This chain's CDR3 is CAISIGTNLAKNIQYF. CDR3 coding DNA: TGTGCCATCAGTATCGGGACAAACCTAGCCAAAAACATTCAGTACTTC.

The V and J genes are TRBV9 and TRBJ2-2; perhaps TRBD2 as D (6 bases). Trimming removed 7 bases at V and 1 base at J, with 14 bases between. Germline V lookup: CDR1 SGDLS, CDR2 YYNGEE. The CDR3 covers 15 residues. This CDR3 reads CASSSGGLNTGELFF. The CDR3 DNA sequence: TGTGCCAGCTCGTCCGGGGGATTGAACACCGGGGAGCTGTTTTTT.

This rearrangement joins TRBV27 to TRBJ2-3; perhaps TRBD2 as D (5 bases). The ends were cut back, 7 bases at V and 2 bases at J, with 19 bases in the middle. Germline CDR1 is MNHEY and CDR2 is SMNVEV (reference sequence). The CDR3 contains 16 residues. CDR3 sequence reads: CASTPRVERLTDTQYF. The CDR3 DNA follows: TGTGCCAGCACCCCGAGGGTGGAACGGCTCACAGATACGCAGTATTTT.

J is TRBJ1-2 and V is TRBV9; no clear D. From germline, CDR1 is SGDLS and CDR2 YYNGEE. V lost 0 bases to trimming and J lost 4 bases, with 10 bases between them. This CDR3 contains 14 residues. The CDR3 here is CASSVGPHSYGYTF. The DNA for the CDR3 is TGTGCCAGCAGCGTAGGCCCACACAGCTATGGCTACACCTTC. Looking up the rest from reference TRBV9 and TRBJ1-2 gives the full variable domain: DSGVTQTPKHLITATGQRVTLRCSPRSGDLSVYWYQQSLDQGLQFLIQYYNGEERAKGNILERFSAQQFPDLHSELNLSSLELGDSALYFCASSVGPHSYGYTFGSGTRLTVV.

The rearrangement joins TRBV15 to TRBJ1-1; 8 nucleotides align to TRBD1. Per germline, CDR1 LNHNV and CDR2 YYDKDF (reference sequence). With 3 bases clipped from V and 5 bases from J, the junction kept 8 bases outside the gene matches. The CDR3 is 15 residues long. The DNA for the CDR3 is TGTGCCACCAGCAGGATGGCAGGGGGCGAAACTGAAGCTTTCTTT. Translated, it gives CATSRMAGGETEAFF.

The V call is TRBV19, the J call TRBJ2-2; 11 bases line up with TRBD2. CDR1 LNHDA and CDR2 SQIVND come from the germline V gene (reference sequence). V lost 5 bases, J lost 6 bases, and 5 bases stayed unmatched. The CDR3 runs to 15 residues. The CDR3 DNA reads as TGTGCCAGTAGTGTACTAGCGGGGGACGCCGGGGAGCTGTTTTTT. This translates into CASSVLAGDAGELFF. Full variable domain (missing parts from reference TRBV19 and TRBJ2-2): DGGITQSPKYLFRKEGQNVTLSCEQNLNHDAMYWYRQDPGQGLRLIYYSQIVNDFQKGDIAEGYSVSREKKESFPLTVTSAQKNPTAFYLCASSVLAGDAGELFFGEGSRLTVL.

The rearrangement links TRBV29-1 to TRBJ2-5; TRBD2 aligns across 11 bases. From germline, CDR1 is SQVTM and CDR2 ANQGSEA. After removal of 7 bases from V and 4 bases from J, the junction contained 2 bases not matched to a gene. The CDR3 is 12 amino acids. CDR3: CSASGGPETQYF. The CDR3 DNA is TGCAGCGCTAGCGGGGGGCCAGAGACCCAGTACTTC.

V is TRBV7-2 and J is TRBJ1-2, with TRBD1 matching 9 bases. The CDR3 has 16 residues. J was trimmed by 2 bases and V by 5 bases; bases with no gene match: 9. Germline V gives CDR1 SGHTA, CDR2 FQGNSA. CDR3 DNA sequence: TGTGCCAGCAGCGTCGTACAGGGGGCGAGAAACTATGGCTACACCTTC. As protein: CASSVVQGARNYGYTF. The full variable domain, completed using reference TRBV7-2 and TRBJ1-2, is GAGVSQSPSNKVTEKGKDVELRCDPISGHTALYWYRQSLGQGLEFLIYFQGNSAPDKSGLPSDRFSAERTGGSVSTLTIQRTQQEDSAVYLCASSVVQGARNYGYTFGSGTRLTVV.

The chain links TRBV4-2 to TRBJ2-1, with 9 bases fitting TRBD2. Losses at the gene ends were 4 bases for V and 5 bases for J; bases not matched to a gene: 9. CDR1 and CDR2 from the germline V gene are LGHNA and YNFKEQ. The CDR3 spans 16 residues. This CDR3 is CASSPRSGRINNEQFF. Here the CDR3 DNA reads TGTGCCAGCAGCCCCAGGAGCGGGAGGATAAACAATGAGCAGTTCTTC.

The CDR3: CATSRETRDSGRYVDNEQFF. Here the CDR3 DNA reads TGTGCCACCAGTCGCGAAACGCGTGATAGCGGGAGGTACGTTGACAATGAGCAGTTCTTC. This chain uses TRBV24-1 with TRBJ2-1, with 10 bases identical to TRBD2. The CDR3 has 20 residues. Unmatched junction bases numbered 21, after V lost 6 bases and J lost 5 bases. Germline CDR1 and CDR2: KGHDR and SFDVKD.

J is TRBJ2-5 and V is TRBV18; maybe TRBD2 (6 bases). Deletions cut 2 bases from V and 3 bases from J, with 7 bases between. The germline CDR1 and CDR2 sequences are KGHSH and LQKENI. The CDR3 consists of 13 residues. Here the CDR3 reads CASSPGTEETQYF. As DNA, the CDR3 is TGTGCCAGCTCACCAGGGACTGAAGAGACCCAGTACTTC.